A selection of T cell receptor beta chains follows, all from one sample in a study of radiotherapy plus CTLA-4 blockade in lung cancer. Sequenced by immunoSEQ multiplex PCR; TCRdb stores in-frame clones only, minus some. The sample records roughly 66,000 clones, about 83% being singletons. The material was peripheral blood, obtained from a patient treated with radiotherapy plus ipilimumab. The receptors originated from a human donor with non-small cell lung cancer who had a partial response to radiotherapy plus ipilimumab. The CDR3 runs from the conserved cysteine through the conserved F or W. A D gene is named only where the DNA matches it firmly. Size is stated for part of the rows, as once, few or many counts, or as a class when the clone is expanded.

TRBV30	TRBD1	-	TRBJ2-1	TGTGCCTGGAGGGGGACAGGGGGCGGCTGGTTCTTC	CAWRGTGGGWFF
TRBV28	-	-	TRBJ2-7	TGTGCCAGCAGTGAGATTTCCTACGAGCAGTACTTC	CASSEISYEQYF
TRBV7-9	-	-	TRBJ2-2	TGTGCCAGCAGCTTCTACCAGAACACCGGGGAGCTGTTTTTT	CASSFYQNTGELFF
TRBV4-2	TRBD2	-	TRBJ2-7	TGTGCCAGCAGTCAAACGCCGGGACAGGGACTAGCGGGAGGGTACGAGCAGTACTTC	CASSQTPGQGLAGGYEQYF
TRBV30	-	-	TRBJ2-7	TGTGCCTGGAGTGTATCCCCTCCCCCTAAACAGCAGTACTTC	CAWSVSPPPKQQYF
TRBV7-6	TRBD1	-	TRBJ2-5	TGTGCCAGCAGCCCGGGACAGGGTGCTTTAGGAATTCAAGAGGCCCAGTACTTC	CASSPGQGALGIQEAQYF
TRBV10-3	-	-	TRBJ2-5	TGTGCCATCAGTGCCCCGAATGGGGGTGCGGGGGAGACCCAGTACTTC	CAISAPNGGAGETQYF
TRBV5-1	-	-	TRBJ2-1	TGCGCCAGCAGCTACGGGGGTACGGGCTCCTACAATGAGCAGTTCTTC	CASSYGGTGSYNEQFF
TRBV27	-	-	TRBJ2-1	TGTGCCAGCAGTCGGGACTCCGGATCTGAGCAGTTCTTC	CASSRDSGSEQFF
TRBV5-1	TRBD2	-	TRBJ2-3	TGCGCCAGCAGCTTGCTTCCGGGAGGGACAGATACGCAGTATTTT	CASSLLPGGTDTQYF
TRBV5-4	-	-	TRBJ2-5	TGTGCCAGCAGCTTGGGTGGCGGCTACCAACCTCAAGAGACCCAGTACTTC	CASSLGGGYQPQETQYF
TRBV28	-	-	TRBJ2-3	TGTGCCAGCAGAACGTCAGGGGAAGGGACAGATACGCAGTATTTT	CASRTSGEGTDTQYF
TRBV7-9	-	-	TRBJ2-7	TGTGCCAGCAGCTTAGATCCGGGGAAGAAGGCCTACGAGCAGTACTTC	CASSLDPGKKAYEQYF
TRBV27	-	-	TRBJ2-1	TGTGCCAGCAGTTACGGGGGCAATGAGCAGTTCTTC	CASSYGGNEQFF
TRBV28	-	-	TRBJ1-4	TGTGCCAGCAGTTTAGCCCAGTCTAATGAAAAACTGTTTTTT	CASSLAQSNEKLFF
TRBV5-1	TRBD2	-	TRBJ2-1	TGCGCCAGCAGCCCGGGACTAGCGGGAGGGCCCGGGAATGAGCAGTTCTTC	CASSPGLAGGPGNEQFF
TRBV2	TRBD1	-	TRBJ2-3	TGTGCCAGCATAGGACAGGGGAGAACAGATACGCAGTATTTT	CASIGQGRTDTQYF
TRBV13	TRBD2	-	TRBJ2-5	TGTGCCAGCGGGGCTAGCGGGAACAACCAAGAGACCCAGTACTTC	CASGASGNNQETQYF
TRBV28	-	-	TRBJ1-1	TGTGCCAGCAGCCCGTGGGGAGCCGGAATCACTGAAGCTTTCTTT	CASSPWGAGITEAFF
TRBV28	TRBD2	-	TRBJ2-5	TGTGCCAGCAGTCCCCTAAAGGGTAGCGGGAGTCGTTCAGAGACCCAGTACTTC	CASSPLKGSGSRSETQYF
TRBV2	-	-	TRBJ2-1	TGTGCCAGCAAGCCCTCTAGGGGTTCCTACAATGAGCAGTTCTTC	CASKPSRGSYNEQFF
TRBV4-1	-	-	TRBJ2-1	TGCGCCAGCAGCCTCCGGGGTCTGGATGAGCAGTTCTTC	CASSLRGLDEQFF
TRBV7-9	-	-	TRBJ2-7	TGTGCCAGCAGCTTAGTTGGTGGGAGCTCCTACGAGCAGTACTTC	CASSLVGGSSYEQYF
TRBV5-1	TRBD1	once	TRBJ2-7	TGCGCCAGCAGCTTGGTTGCAGGGGGAAGTGAGCAGTACTTC	CASSLVAGGSEQYF
TRBV11-3	TRBD1	once	TRBJ2-7	TGTGCCAGCAGCGACGGGACAGGGGGCCACGAGCAGTACTTC	CASSDGTGGHEQYF
TRBV5-1	TRBD1	-	TRBJ2-2	TGCGCCAGCAGCCGGGGACAGGCGAACACCGGGGAGCTGTTTTTT	CASSRGQANTGELFF
TRBV18	TRBD2	-	TRBJ2-7	TGTGCCAGCTCACTTATGGGACTAGCGGGAAATAACGAGCAGTACTTC	CASSLMGLAGNNEQYF
TRBV6-4	-	-	TRBJ2-1	TGTGCCAGCAGTGACGGGGCTAGCAATGAGCAGTTCTTC	CASSDGASNEQFF
TRBV5-1	TRBD1	-	TRBJ1-2	TGCGCCAGCAGCTTGGGAGACAGGGGGACCTATGGCTACACCTTC	CASSLGDRGTYGYTF
TRBV11-2	TRBD2	-	TRBJ2-7	TGTGCCAGCAGCTTACCGGGGGGCTACGAGCAGTACTTC	CASSLPGGYEQYF
TRBV7-3	TRBD2	-	TRBJ2-3	TGTGCCAGCAGCATACTAGCGGGAGGCACAGATACGCAGTATTTT	CASSILAGGTDTQYF
TRBV5-1	-	once	TRBJ2-5	TGCGCCAGCAGCTTGGCGCCCGCGCTCCAAGAGACCCAGTACTTC	CASSLAPALQETQYF
TRBV19	-	once	TRBJ2-3	TGTGCCAGTAGCGATCAAGGGGACACAGATACGCAGTATTTT	CASSDQGDTDTQYF
TRBV27	TRBD1	once	TRBJ1-5	TGTGCCAGCAGTCCAGGACAGGGATATCAGCCCCAGCATTTT	CASSPGQGYQPQHF
TRBV29-1	-	-	TRBJ2-7	TGCAGCGTTTCGCCAGGGGGAGGTTTCGAGCAGTACTTC	CSVSPGGGFEQYF